One T cell receptor (beta chain) is described in this entry. Its binding antigen is unknown. Nothing much larger sits one base from this clone, and base qualities are not available. The CDR3 numbers 13 residues from cysteine through phenylalanine. Only the CDR3 DNA stays, 39 bases, in frame from base 1. V loses 4 bases, J loses 2 bases, and the germline ends lie 8 bases apart. As encoded in the germline V gene, CDR1 is SNHLY while CDR2 is FYNNEI. The library came from the immunoSEQ multiplex PCR assay. For the multiplex PCR, a mixture combining 60 forward primers for TCR Vbeta segments and 13 reverse primers for TCR Jbeta segments was used. A multiplex PCR assay on genomic DNA amplified the CDR3 region of rearranged TCR beta genes. Amplified TCR beta libraries were sequenced as 87-base-pair reads on the Illumina HiSeq System. As for the authors' bioinformatics: In a later analysis, 70 million to 95 million unique TCR beta chains were counted across the 500 to 700 repertoires, and roughly 10 million of these chains were shared by at least two donors. A nearest-neighbor algorithm error-corrected the raw reads and collapsed the reads into unique sequences, merging closely related sequences to remove PCR and sequencing errors. CDR3 sequences were aligned to IMGT reference sequences to assign V, D and J gene segments. Each retained sequence needed at least a six-nucleotide match to both a V gene segment and a J gene segment. A rearrangement was called productive if the CDR3 had no stop codons and remained in frame with V and J, and every other rearrangement was called non-productive. Following IMGT convention, CDR3 was defined as the stretch from the second conserved V-encoded cysteine up to the conserved J-encoded phenylalanine. The earlier analysis of about 530 of the donors excluded any sequence lacking an unambiguous match to a single V gene segment. In an earlier analysis of roughly 500 of the donors, V segments were called functional above 56.7% productive rearrangements and were called segregating when the between-donor standard deviation exceeded 5%. A statistical classification framework was built to diagnose cytomegalovirus status from the catalog of TCR beta chain sequences. In a later analysis, V and J genes were assigned by comparing TCR nucleotide sequences against IMGT/GENE-DB human TR gene sequences. Using the TCRdist pipeline, a later analysis assigned CDR3 sequences along with most-parsimonious VDJ recombination scenarios. In a later analysis, every TCR beta chain was defined by the combination of its CDR3 amino acid sequence and its V-gene family, and reads without a unique V-gene family were dropped. In a later analysis, 450 to 600 highly shared, low-generation-probability nucleotide sequences were removed to address suspected cross-contamination and a sequencing artifact. In a later analysis, a clonal expansion index was calculated for each public chain from normalized within-repertoire ranks of inferred template counts. Generation probabilities in a later analysis came from a VDJ recombination model fitted to out-of-frame rearrangements, and those results were checked against IGoR. A later analysis scored TCR-TCR, TCR-HLA and TCR-CMV co-occurrence with hypergeometric tests, applying a repertoire-size bias correction to TCR pairs. A later analysis estimated false discovery rates by permuting HLA or CMV assignments 20 times. In a later analysis, co-occurring TCRs were grouped using DBSCAN, with TCRdist sequence similarity added in when clustering inside HLA-allele-positive subsets. Co-occurrence clustering excluded repertoires with fewer than 30,000 or more than 120,000 public chains, plus five with anomalous nucleotide sharing. The table comes from immuneACCESS by way of TCRdb, which keeps in-frame sequences with V and J called. Part of the clones is missing from these tables; in studies checked, under half for an unresolved V gene and the rest for unknown reasons. The DNA was the basis for D and trimming; V, J and clone size are from that table. The sample table contains around 130,000 clones; only one count was recorded for approximately 78% of them. The biggest ten clones account for 1.5% to 2% of the sample.

This sample was taken from a study of cytomegalovirus exposure and HLA in healthy donors (dated by TCRdb to 2015 to 2018). For the study in its entirety: An earlier analysis of 587 of the donors reported approximately 260 Gb of sequence data and about 120 million unique TCR beta sequences obtained from around 180 million T cells. About 280 gigabases of sequencing data and roughly 90 million unique TCR sequences were included in an early release covering about 700 HLA-typed donors. The genetic ancestry cluster associated with self-reported Caucasian donors included over 80% of the roughly 400 genotyped donors. The study aimed to test whether signatures of past pathogen exposure could be identified by cataloging public T cell receptors. The study used immunosequencing to profile the T cell repertoires of 666 subjects and linked those repertoires to cytomegalovirus serostatus. Besides the first cohort of 500 to 700 subjects, a separate validation cohort made up of 95 to 150 different subjects was used. The study combined high-throughput TCR immunosequencing, statistical association of individual TCRs with disease status, and machine learning to predict cytomegalovirus infection status. In a later analysis, previously published TCR beta repertoires from 550 to 750 donors were re-analyzed and high-resolution HLA genotyping was added so that TCR occurrence patterns could be studied. Rather than drawing on any new phenotypic data, the later analysis identified candidate immune exposures from TCR beta sequences and the way those sequences occurred across donors. In an earlier analysis of 587 of the donors, high-throughput TCR beta sequencing was used to judge whether each TCR beta V gene segment behaved as functional or pseudogenic. Alongside the repertoire data, information on donor age, sex, ethnicity and CMV serostatus was compiled. Genome-wide SNP genotypes for about three fifths of the roughly 700 donors were used in a later genetic analysis, which treated that subset as a discovery cohort. All discovery cohort repertoires had been generated on a single sequencing platform. Both class I and class II loci were covered by HLA typing, at four-digit resolution. Typing coverage varied by locus: roughly 629-630 donors for A, B, C, DRB1 and DQB1; approximately 560 for DQA1; more than 600 for DPA1; approximately 470 for DPB1. Several DR-DQ haplotypes were treated as single units for association and clustering because of strong linkage in the cohort. Across 300 to 400 genotyped donors of the cohort, an average of approximately 200,000 unique TCR beta nucleotide sequences per donor were sequenced, and approximately 17% of those sequences were non-productive. Overall study results and their limits: According to a later genetic analysis, donors in an Asian-associated ancestry cluster had fewer N-insertions in productive TCRs than the approximately 630-donor mean. Across donors, most TCR sequences were observed very rarely, whereas some public TCRs were present in many individuals. Because HLA typing was missing for some donors at each locus, association tests included only the typed subset. Roughly 17 rarely observed V segments, including chromosome 9 orphons, were excluded from the earlier analysis of almost 600 of the donors because counts were too low. Most CMV-associated TCR beta chains appeared to be HLA-restricted in a later analysis, and the HLA associations seemed to be driven largely by CMV exposure. In a later genetic analysis, a missense DCLRE1C variant was associated with V-gene and J-gene trimming of TCR beta chains, and the association was replicated in an independent cohort. Strong co-occurrence of HLA alleles, especially DR and DQ, made assigning TCR associations to individual alleles difficult. In a later analysis, TCR association rates were found to vary across HLA loci, with the most associated TCRs seen for DRB1 alleles and the fewest for HLA-C alleles. According to the authors, the approach could potentially be generalized to other disease states and immunological phenotypes. A few of the identified cytomegalovirus-associated TCR beta chains were confirmed in vitro to be specific for cytomegalovirus antigens. The classifier was reported to diagnose cytomegalovirus status with high specificity and sensitivity in both the original and validation cohorts. In a later analysis, several top co-occurrence clusters were reported to appear linked to parvovirus B19, influenza, CMV and Epstein-Barr virus. An earlier analysis of some 590 of the donors showed that most TCR beta V segments appeared in productive rearrangements either about 90% or about 30% of the time, which broadly matched IMGT annotations. In a later analysis, HLA-associated TCR beta chains showed more clonal expansion and lower generation probabilities than non-associated chains that were equally common. Presence/absence analyses assumed roughly uniform sequencing depth across donors, an assumption that may not hold. A total of some 180 TCR beta chains were listed by the study as associated with cytomegalovirus. This cohort had only TCR beta chains sequenced, and the lack of alpha or paired-chain data limited which features could be detected. Immune exposure information for the cohort was limited to CMV serostatus. Specific HLA alleles were associated with 15,000 to 20,000 TCR beta sequences at a false discovery rate of 0.05 in a later analysis. A further reported finding was that TCR beta sequences accurately predicted the HLA-A and HLA-B alleles for most subjects in the first cohort. A cluster of highly shared sequence variants was judged likely to be a technical artifact of the sequencing pipeline. Some IMGT-functional V segments, including TRBV6-2 and TRBV6-3, could not be told apart with the 87-base-pair reads, so those segments were excluded. Linkage disequilibrium might explain the correlated functional status among segregating V segments, but an unknown experimental factor could not be excluded.

The cohort was made up of 650 to 700 healthy bone marrow donors. At the time of sampling, every cohort member was nominally healthy, though immune exposures that went unrecorded were likely present. The donor tested CMV seronegative, placing the donor among the 350 or so seronegative members of the cohort. A peripheral blood sample was provided by each donor, and peripheral blood mononuclear cells were used for TCR beta sequencing. Genomic DNA extraction from the blood cell samples was performed with the Qiagen DNeasy Blood Extraction Kit. Sequencing was performed on PBMCs. The clonotype originates from a man aged 35-49 years in good health and CMV-seronegative. The receptor chain draws on TRBV2 and TRBJ2-5, with the D gene call left open. The CDR3 region: CASSAARQETQYF. The sequence in DNA is TGTGCCAGCAGTGCTGCTAGACAAGAGACCCAGTACTTC.